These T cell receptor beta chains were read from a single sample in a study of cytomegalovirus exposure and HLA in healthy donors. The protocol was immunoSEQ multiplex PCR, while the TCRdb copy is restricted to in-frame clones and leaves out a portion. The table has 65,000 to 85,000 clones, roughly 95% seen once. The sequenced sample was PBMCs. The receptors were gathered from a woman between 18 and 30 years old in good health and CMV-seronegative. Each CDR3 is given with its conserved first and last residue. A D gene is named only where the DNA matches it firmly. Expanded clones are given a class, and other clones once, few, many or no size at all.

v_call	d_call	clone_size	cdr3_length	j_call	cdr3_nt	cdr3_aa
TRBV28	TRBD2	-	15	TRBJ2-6	TGTGCCAGCAGCCCGGGGGGCTCTGGGGCCAACGTCCTGACTTTC	CASSPGGSGANVLTF
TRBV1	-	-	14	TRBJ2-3	TGCACCAGCAGCCAAGCGGGAGGGCCAGATACGCAGTATTTT	CTSSQAGGPDTQYF
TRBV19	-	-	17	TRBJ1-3	TGTGCCAGTAGTATAGCCCGACAGGAAATCTCTGGAAACACCATATATTTT	CASSIARQEISGNTIYF
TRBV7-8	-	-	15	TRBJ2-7	TGTGCCAGCAGCCCCATAGCGCAAACCTCCTACGAGCAGTACTTC	CASSPIAQTSYEQYF
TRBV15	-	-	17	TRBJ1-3	TGTGCCACCAGCAGAGTACAGGGTTACCGCTCTGGAAACACCATATATTTT	CATSRVQGYRSGNTIYF
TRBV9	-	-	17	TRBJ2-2	TGTGCCAGCAGCGTAGACCGAGGGACTTTGAACACCGGGGAGCTGTTTTTT	CASSVDRGTLNTGELFF
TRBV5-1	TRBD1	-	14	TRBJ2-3	TGCGCCAGCAGCAGGGGACAGGATGGGGATACGCAGTATTTT	CASSRGQDGDTQYF
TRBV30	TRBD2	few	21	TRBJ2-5	TGTGCCTGGAGTCCACTATTTGGGACAGGGACCCTAGCGGGAGGACCGGGGGCCCAGTACTTC	CAWSPLFGTGTLAGGPGAQYF
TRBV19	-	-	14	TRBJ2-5	TGTGCCAGTAGTCGGGGGTACTCTCAAGAGACCCAGTACTTC	CASSRGYSQETQYF
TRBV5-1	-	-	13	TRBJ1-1	TGCGCCAGCAGCTTGGCCCGGGACACTGAAGCTTTCTTT	CASSLARDTEAFF
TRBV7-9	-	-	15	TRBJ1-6	TGTGCCAGCAGCTTAGGCGAGGGCTATAATTCACCCCTCCACTTT	CASSLGEGYNSPLHF
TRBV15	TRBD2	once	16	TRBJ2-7	TGTGCCACCAGCAGAGACGTAGCGGGAACCGGATACGAGCAGTACTTC	CATSRDVAGTGYEQYF
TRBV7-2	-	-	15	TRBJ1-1	TGTGCCAGCAGCGTACAGGGTGGGGAATGGACTGAAGCTTTCTTT	CASSVQGGEWTEAFF
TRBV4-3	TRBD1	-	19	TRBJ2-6	TGCGCCAGCAGCCAGAACGACAGGGATTTTTTCTCTGGGGCCAACGTCCTGACTTTC	CASSQNDRDFFSGANVLTF